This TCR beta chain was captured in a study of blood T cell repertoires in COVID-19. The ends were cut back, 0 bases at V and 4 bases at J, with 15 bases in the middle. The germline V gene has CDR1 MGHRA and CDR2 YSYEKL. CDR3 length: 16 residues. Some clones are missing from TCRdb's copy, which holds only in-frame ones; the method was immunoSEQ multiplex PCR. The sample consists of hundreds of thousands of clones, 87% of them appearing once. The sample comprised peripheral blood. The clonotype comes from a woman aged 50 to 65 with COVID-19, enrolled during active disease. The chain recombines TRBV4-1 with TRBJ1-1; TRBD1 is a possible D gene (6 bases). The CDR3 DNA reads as TGCGCCAGCAGCCAAGAATTCCCAGGGGTTCTCACTGAAGCTTTCTTT. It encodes CASSQEFPGVLTEAFF.